These 29 T cell receptor beta chains came from one sample sequenced in a study of CD8+ T cells in alopecia areata. Following extraction, RNA underwent reverse transcription to cDNA, which served as the sequencing template. Here immunoSEQ multiplex PCR was the method, and the copy in TCRdb shows in-frame clones only, minus some. The data hold over 150,000 clones, with around 50% observed a single time. Sample: CD8+ T cells sorted from blood. The receptors were gathered from a human donor in good health.

This clone has only a few counts. The V call is TRBV6-1, the J call TRBJ1-1; tentatively, D is TRBD1 (5 bases). The V and J ends lost 7 bases and 4 bases respectively, with 16 bases between them. The germline V gene has CDR1 MNHNS and CDR2 SASEGT. The length of the CDR3 is 14 residues. For the CDR3, the DNA is TGTGCCAGCAAAGGGGTCTCCCCAACCACTGAAGCTTTCTTT. Its translation is CASKGVSPTTEAFF.

This clone was counted a few times. The genes are TRBV6-5 and TRBJ2-1, with D uncertain. Germline CDR1 is MNHEY and CDR2 is SVGAGI. The CDR3 is 12 amino acids. V lost 8 bases, J lost 7 bases, and 12 bases lay in between. The DNA for the CDR3 is TGTGCCAGCGCCCGGCCAAGAAATGAGCAGTTCTTC. As protein: CASARPRNEQFF.

This clone appeared a few times. The chain recombines TRBV25-1 with TRBJ2-5; possible D gene TRBD1, 6 bases. V shed 5 bases and J shed 5 bases, with 15 bases lying between them. The germline gives CDR1 MGHDK, CDR2 SYGVNS. This CDR3 has 14 amino acids. The CDR3 bases are TGTGCCAGCAGTTCAGGGGTAATAAGCGAGACCCAGTACTTC. Protein sequence: CASSSGVISETQYF.

V gene TRBV7-2 combines with J gene TRBJ1-2, with D uncertain. The length of the CDR3 is 13 residues. In germline, CDR1 is SGHTA, CDR2 FQGNSA. V gave up 2 bases and J gave up 6 bases, with 10 bases separating them. As DNA, the CDR3 is TGTGCCAGCAGCTTAATTCGGGGAGATGGCTACACCTTC. It codes for CASSLIRGDGYTF.

The gene calls are TRBV27 and TRBJ2-7; 8 bases are a match to TRBD1. CDR1 MNHEY and CDR2 SMNVEV come from the germline V gene (reference sequence). J was trimmed by 3 bases and V by 6 bases; bases with no gene match: 4. This CDR3 spans 13 amino acids. The CDR3 DNA reads as TGTGCCAGCAGGGGGACAGGTTACTACGAGCAGTACTTC. Its protein is CASRGTGYYEQYF.

The chain links TRBV15 to TRBJ1-1, with unresolved D. The CDR3 has 13 residues. CDR1 is LNHNV and CDR2 is YYDKDF in the germline V gene (reference sequence). V lost 4 bases, J lost 4 bases, and 10 bases lay in between. The CDR3 reads CATSTGRGTEAFF. The CDR3 coding sequence is TGTGCCACCAGCACGGGGAGAGGCACTGAAGCTTTCTTT.

In its sample, this clone was seen a few times. The chain carries TRBV27 and TRBJ2-1; no reliable D call. Germline CDR1 and CDR2: MNHEY and SMNVEV (reference sequence). The CDR3 is 13 amino acids. Trimming cost V 2 bases and J 2 bases, with 4 bases left between them. CDR3 coding DNA: TGTGCCAGCAGTTTAGACACCTACAATGAGCAGTTCTTC. Its translation is CASSLDTYNEQFF.

In DNA, the CDR3 is TGTGCCTGGAGTGTTGGAGGAGGCAAGCTGTTTTTT. This sequence encodes CAWSVGGGKLFF. The gene calls are TRBV30 and TRBJ1-4; D remains unclear. The ends were cut back, 0 bases at V and 14 bases at J, with 13 bases in the middle. The CDR3 spans 12 residues. Germline values: CDR1 GTSNPN, CDR2 SVGIG (reference sequence).

This clone was observed a handful of times. The chain has TRBV13 and TRBJ1-5; tentative D call: TRBD1 (5 bases). With 5 bases removed from V and 7 bases from J, the gap between germline ends came to 12 bases. Germline V gene lookup returns CDR1 PRHDT and CDR2 FYEKMQ (reference sequence). The CDR3 is 13 amino acids. The CDR3 coding sequence is TGTGCCAGCAGCAAGGGCGGGGGGCAGCCCCAGCATTTT. Its translation: CASSKGGGQPQHF.

The genes are TRBV5-1 and TRBJ2-1; 11 nucleotides line up with TRBD1. Per the germline V gene, CDR1 is SGHRS and CDR2 is YFSETQ. This CDR3 comprises 15 residues. J gave up 3 bases and V 4 bases, and 3 bases lay outside the gene matches. The CDR3 DNA reads as TGCGCCAGCAGCAAGGGACAGGGGGTCTACAATGAGCAGTTCTTC. This codes for CASSKGQGVYNEQFF.

The CDR3 DNA follows: TGTGCCAGCAGTTACTCCGGGACTGGGAACACTGAAGCTTTCTTT. Its translation: CASSYSGTGNTEAFF. The chain recombines TRBV6-5 with TRBJ1-1, with a possible D match to TRBD1 (5 bases). CDR1 and CDR2 (germline): MNHEY, SVGAGI. This CDR3 spans 15 amino acids. Trimming pared 0 bases from V and 1 base from J, leaving 9 bases between.

In its sample, this clone was seen a few times. The V gene is TRBV19, the J gene TRBJ2-2; D perhaps matches TRBD2 (6 bases). With 3 bases removed from V and 6 bases from J, the gap between germline ends came to 8 bases. CDR3 length: 13 residues. Germline V gene lookup returns CDR1 LNHDA and CDR2 SQIVND (reference sequence). The CDR3 protein is CASSIGEAGELFF. CDR3 in DNA: TGTGCCAGTAGTATCGGGGAGGCCGGGGAGCTGTTTTTT.

The chain has TRBV7-2 and TRBJ2-5; TRBD1 is a possible D gene (5 bases). V lost 1 base and J 2 bases, leaving 8 bases between the germline ends. The germline V gene has CDR1 SGHTA and CDR2 FQGNSA. CDR3 length: 14 amino acids. The CDR3 protein is CASSLGYRQETQYF. The CDR3 DNA reads TGTGCCAGCAGCTTAGGGTACAGGCAAGAGACCCAGTACTTC.

The J gene is TRBJ2-1, the V gene TRBV7-8, with 10 bases fitting TRBD2. This CDR3 has 22 residues. V dropped 4 bases and J dropped 0; count of bases not matched to a gene: 21. The germline gives CDR1 SGHVS, CDR2 FQNEAQ. The CDR3 is CASSSRWVAGGPHLSSYNEQFF. CDR3 sequence (DNA): TGTGCCAGCAGCTCCCGGTGGGTAGCGGGGGGTCCTCACCTTAGCTCCTACAATGAGCAGTTCTTC.

V gene TRBV9 combines with J gene TRBJ1-1; D gene unclear. V lost 4 bases and J 0 bases, leaving 19 bases between the germline ends. The CDR3 covers 17 residues. Germline V CDR1 and CDR2: SGDLS, YYNGEE. CDR3 DNA sequence: TGTGCCAGCAGCCCCCCCCCTCCAAGATCAATGAACACTGAAGCTTTCTTT. Translating gives CASSPPPPRSMNTEAFF.

The rearrangement uses TRBV4-1 and TRBJ1-2, with D uncertain. Germline-derived CDR1 and CDR2 are MGHRA and YSYEKL. This CDR3 contains 15 residues. V lost 4 bases and J lost 3, with 15 bases in between. CDR3 loop: CASSLMGLPDYGYTF. CDR3 DNA sequence: TGCGCCAGCAGCCTAATGGGCCTCCCGGACTATGGCTACACCTTC.

The rearrangement joins TRBV15 to TRBJ2-1; D is unresolved. V was pared by 6 bases and J by 7 bases, with 7 bases between. Germline V gene lookup returns CDR1 LNHNV and CDR2 YYDKDF (reference sequence). The CDR3 contains 11 residues. Here the CDR3 DNA reads TGTGCCACCAGAGGTGGGAATGAGCAGTTCTTC. Amino acids: CATRGGNEQFF.

This clone occurred many times. This chain connects TRBV6-1 to TRBJ2-3; 11 bases match TRBD2. Germline V gene lookup returns CDR1 MNHNS and CDR2 SASEGT. With V trimmed by 4 bases and J by 6 bases, 9 bases remained unmatched. This CDR3 has 16 amino acids. The CDR3 loop reads CASSANSGGAWDTQYF. As DNA, the CDR3 is TGTGCCAGCAGTGCCAATAGCGGGGGGGCCTGGGATACGCAGTATTTT.

The count of this clone is one. The rearrangement links TRBV2 to TRBJ2-6; no clear D. Trimming left V 0 bases short and J 1 base short, with 4 bases between. This CDR3 comprises 15 residues. Germline V CDR1 and CDR2: SNHLY, FYNNEI. The CDR3 is CASSEALSGANVLTF. The CDR3 nucleotides read TGTGCCAGCAGTGAAGCGCTGTCTGGGGCCAACGTCCTGACTTTC.

This rearrangement joins TRBV27 to TRBJ2-4; 8 bases fit TRBD2. CDR3 length equals 15 residues. V trimming: 6 bases; J trimming: 0 bases; junction bases outside the gene matches: 4. Germline assignment: CDR1 MNHEY and CDR2 SMNVEV (reference sequence). The CDR3 DNA is TGTGCCAGCAGGACTAGCGCATTAGCCAAAAACATTCAGTACTTC. Amino acid sequence: CASRTSALAKNIQYF.

A few counts support this clone. The chain links TRBV19 to TRBJ1-1; TRBD1 aligns across 7 bases. J was trimmed by 1 base and V by 8 bases; bases with no gene match: 7. The germline V gene encodes CDR1 LNHDA and CDR2 SQIVND (reference sequence). This CDR3 is built from 14 residues. CDR3 nucleotides: TGTGCCAGTCGACAGGGTCTCGGGAACACTGAAGCTTTCTTT. Translating gives CASRQGLGNTEAFF.

The J gene is TRBJ2-6, the V gene TRBV9; weak D call: TRBD2 (5 bases). Germline V lookup: CDR1 SGDLS, CDR2 YYNGEE. Trimming stripped 0 bases from V and 10 bases from J, with 11 bases between. CDR3 length equals 14 residues. CDR3 nucleotide sequence: TGTGCCAGCAGCGTAGGCGGAGGTACTAACGTCCTGACTTTC. Its translation is CASSVGGGTNVLTF.

This clone has only a few counts. The rearrangement uses TRBV29-1 and TRBJ1-1; a possible D gene is TRBD1 (5 bases). The germline V gene has CDR1 SQVTM and CDR2 ANQGSEA. This CDR3 spans 12 amino acids. The V end was cut by 7 bases, the J end by 0 bases, with 9 bases between. The CDR3 DNA is TGCAGCGCCTCGGGACTGAACACTGAAGCTTTCTTT. Its protein is CSASGLNTEAFF. Full variable domain (rest looked up from reference TRBV29-1 and TRBJ1-1): SAVISQKPSRDICQRGTSLTIQCQVDSQVTMMFWYRQQPGQSLTLIATANQGSEATYESGFVIDKFPISRPNLTFSTLTVSNMSPEDSSIYLCSASGLNTEAFFGQGTRLTVV.

CDR3 nucleotides: TGTGCCAGCAGCAAACAGGCGTTCCAAGAGACCCAGTACTTC. Translation gives CASSKQAFQETQYF. The J gene is TRBJ2-5, the V gene TRBV11-2; TRBD1 might be the D (5 bases). The V and J ends lost 5 bases and 1 base respectively, with 11 bases between them. The CDR3 sequence is 14 residues long. Per germline, CDR1 SGHAT and CDR2 FQNNGV.

This chain connects TRBV1 to TRBJ1-1; the tabulated D call, TRBD1, remains unverified against the DNA. TRBV1 is given as a pseudogene. The CDR3 contains 17 residues. CDR3 region: CTSSQESSTGELTEAFF. CDR3 DNA sequence: TGCACCAGCAGCCAAGAGTCCTCGACAGGGGAGTTAACTGAAGCTTTCTTT.

This chain uses TRBV13 with TRBJ2-4; 12 nucleotides match TRBD2. J gave up 3 bases and V 5 bases, and 2 bases lay outside the gene matches. CDR3 length: 15 residues. Germline V gene lookup returns CDR1 PRHDT and CDR2 FYEKMQ (reference sequence). Here the CDR3 reads CASSILAGGKNIQYF. Here the CDR3 DNA reads TGTGCCAGCAGCATACTAGCGGGGGGCAAAAACATTCAGTACTTC.

The gene calls are TRBV29-1 and TRBJ2-5, with D perhaps matching TRBD2 (6 bases). CDR1 SQVTM and CDR2 ANQGSEA come from the germline V gene. CDR3 length: 14 amino acids. V was trimmed by 3 bases and J by 3 bases, leaving 14 bases between them. As DNA, the CDR3 is TGCAGCGTTGAGGAGGGGCGCAGAAAAGAGACCCAGTACTTC. It is translated as CSVEEGRRKETQYF.

This clone was counted between two and nine times. The rearrangement uses TRBV29-1 and TRBJ1-2; 7 nucleotides line up with TRBD1. J lost 7 bases, V lost 7 bases, and 9 bases had no gene match. CDR1 and CDR2 from the germline V gene are SQVTM and ANQGSEA. The CDR3 is made up of 12 amino acids. CDR3 in DNA: TGCAGCGCCGAGACAGGGTGGGGTGGCTACACCTTC. Amino acids: CSAETGWGGYTF.

The genes are TRBV13 and TRBJ2-7; D unresolved. Trimming removed 10 bases at V and 2 bases at J, with 18 bases between. The germline V gene has CDR1 PRHDT and CDR2 FYEKMQ (reference sequence). This CDR3 spans 14 amino acids. The chain's CDR3 is CATFTATPTYEQYF. The CDR3 bases are TGTGCCACCTTCACCGCGACACCGACCTACGAGCAGTACTTC.